This TCR beta chain was sequenced in a study of blood T cell repertoires in COVID-19. For the study at large: PBMCs, B-cell-depleted T cells, or T cells were the source of the cDNA or gDNA that made up the material.

Generated by immunoSEQ multiplex PCR, the TCRdb table keeps only in-frame clones and is missing some. Among 100,000 or so clones listed, approximately 82% were seen once. This receptor was taken from a woman of 80 years or more with acute or convalescent COVID-19. The sample was peripheral blood.

CDR3 DNA sequence: TGTGCCAGCTCACGCGTTATCAACAGGGGGAACACCGGGGAGCTGTTTTTT. Its protein is CASSRVINRGNTGELFF. The rearrangement joins TRBV18 to TRBJ2-2, with 7 bases fitting TRBD1. Germline CDR1 and CDR2: KGHSH and LQKENI. Trimming cost V 4 bases and J 1 base; bases outside gene matches: 9. CDR3 length: 17 amino acids.